The clone carrying this T cell receptor (beta chain) was counted a single time. This specimen belongs to a study of T cell responses to AZD1222 COVID-19 vaccine. CDR1 is SGHTA, CDR2 FQGNSA, per germline. This CDR3 comprises 13 residues. The V end lost 5 bases, the J end lost 5 bases, and 12 bases lay between the germline ends. This table comes from immunoSEQ multiplex PCR, and its TCRdb copy is limited to in-frame clones, with some not included. The table lists some 180,000 clones, around 90% of them singletons. The receptor comes from an adult who received the AZD1222 COVID-19 vaccine. This chain links TRBV7-2 with TRBJ1-1; tentatively, D is TRBD1 (5 bases). Here the sequenced sample was peripheral blood, taken 28 days after the second AZD1222 dose. The CDR3 sequence is CASSLARGTEAFF. The CDR3 DNA reads as TGTGCCAGCAGCCTGGCTAGGGGTACTGAAGCTTTCTTT.